These 17 T cell receptor beta chains originate from one sample sequenced in a study of cytomegalovirus exposure and HLA in healthy donors. The primer mix had 60 Vbeta and 13 Jbeta primers. Clones were read by immunoSEQ multiplex PCR, and TCRdb kept only the in-frame ones, dropping some. This table holds over 30,000 clones, 75% to 85% found once. Material for sequencing was PBMCs. These receptors were collected from a male donor in good health and CMV-seronegative.

The genes are TRBV4-1 and TRBJ1-2, with 8 bases lining up with TRBD1. CDR3 length equals 17 residues. The germline V gene has CDR1 MGHRA and CDR2 YSYEKL. V lost 2 bases, J lost 3 bases, and 11 bases stayed unmatched. CDR3 DNA sequence: TGCGCCAGCAGCCAATTCGATGCAGGGGGCAACGACTATGGCTACACCTTC. Encoded protein: CASSQFDAGGNDYGYTF.

J is TRBJ1-1 and V is TRBV6-1; the match to TRBD1 covers 7 bases. Germline V CDR1 and CDR2: MNHNS, SASEGT. This CDR3 contains 14 residues. Trimming removed 3 bases from V and 3 bases from J; junction bases left unmatched: 4. CDR3 sequence reads: CASSERGRDTEAFF. DNA of the CDR3: TGTGCCAGCAGTGAGAGGGGGCGGGACACTGAAGCTTTCTTT.

The chain uses TRBV28 and TRBJ2-7; 8 bases align to TRBD1. The V segment lost 2 bases and the J segment 3 bases; nucleotides outside the gene matches: 3. The CDR3 is 14 amino acids. The germline gives CDR1 MDHEN, CDR2 SYDVKM. The CDR3 here is CASSLVGQGYEQYF. The CDR3 DNA reads TGTGCCAGCAGTTTAGTAGGACAGGGCTACGAGCAGTACTTC. The variable domain in full, completed from reference TRBV28 and TRBJ2-7, reads DVKVTQSSRYLVKRTGEKVFLECVQDMDHENMFWYRQDPGLGLRLIYFSYDVKMKEKGDIPEGYSVSREKKERFSLILESASTNQTSMYLCASSLVGQGYEQYFGPGTRLTVT.

This chain connects TRBV5-1 to TRBJ1-6; TRBD1 might be the D (5 bases). Trimming took off 0 bases at V and 7 bases at J, with 14 bases between the two ends. CDR1 is SGHRS and CDR2 is YFSETQ in the germline V gene. The CDR3 sequence is 16 residues long. The CDR3 spells CASSLAAGGRNSPLHF. The CDR3 nucleotides read TGCGCCAGCAGCTTGGCGGCGGGGGGTAGGAATTCACCCCTCCACTTT.

The chain employs TRBV2 and TRBJ2-5; 8 bases map to TRBD2. The CDR3 is 13 amino acids. Trimming removed 7 bases from V and 2 bases from J; junction bases left unmatched: 3. CDR1 SNHLY and CDR2 FYNNEI come from the germline V gene. This chain's CDR3 is CASIGGEQETQYF. The CDR3 region has the DNA TGTGCCAGCATCGGGGGGGAGCAAGAGACCCAGTACTTC.

The rearrangement links TRBV5-4 to TRBJ2-7; D is perhaps TRBD1 (6 bases). Per germline, CDR1 SGHNT and CDR2 YYREEE (reference sequence). Between the trimmed V and J ends, which lost 2 bases and 5 bases, there was a span of 11 bases. The CDR3 spans 13 residues. CDR3 loop: CASSFSGANEQYF. CDR3 sequence (DNA): TGTGCCAGCAGCTTTTCAGGGGCAAACGAGCAGTACTTC.

In regard to this clone: One junction end does not reproduce the germline sequence, and a read error may be involved. The rearrangement links TRBV7-7 to TRBJ2-7, with TRBD1 matching over 7 bases. Germline V CDR1 and CDR2: SSHAT, FNYEAQ (reference sequence). The CDR3 spans 16 residues. This CDR3 reads CASSFVRDRDRYEQYF. The CDR3 nucleotides are TGTGCTAGCAGCTTTGTTAGGGACAGAGATCGCTACGAGCAGTACTTC.

Only a few counts were recorded for this clone. The chain recombines TRBV6-5 with TRBJ1-1, with D possibly TRBD1 on 6 matching bases. CDR3 length equals 15 residues. Trimming stripped 6 bases from V and 0 bases from J, with 14 bases between. Germline CDR1 MNHEY, CDR2 SVGAGI. The CDR3 sequence is CASSRTARMNTEAFF. The CDR3 coding sequence is TGTGCCAGCAGCCGGACAGCCAGAATGAACACTGAAGCTTTCTTT.

The V gene is TRBV28, the J gene TRBJ2-7, with D possibly TRBD2 on 6 matching bases. V gave up 7 bases and J gave up 5 bases, with 18 bases separating them. The CDR3 is 14 amino acids. The germline V gene has CDR1 MDHEN and CDR2 SYDVKM. CDR3: CASTSGGFGHEQYF. CDR3 coding DNA: TGTGCCAGCACCTCCGGGGGTTTCGGACACGAGCAGTACTTC.

The CDR3 DNA is TGTGCCATCAGTGCCCAATCCTCCTACGAGCAGTACTTC. Protein: CAISAQSSYEQYF. J is TRBJ2-7 and V is TRBV10-3, with D unresolved. The CDR3 length is 13 residues. The V gene lost 4 bases and the J gene lost 0 bases, with 7 bases spanning the gap. The V gene's germline CDR1 is ENHRY and CDR2 SYGVKD.

The chain links TRBV5-1 to TRBJ2-2, with 11 bases identical to TRBD2. Germline CDR1 and CDR2: SGHRS and YFSETQ. The V gene end was trimmed by 4 bases and the J gene end by 5 bases; junction bases not matched to a gene: 4. The length of the CDR3 is 15 residues. This chain's CDR3 is CASSATSGKTGELFF. CDR3 coding DNA: TGCGCCAGCAGCGCGACTAGCGGGAAGACCGGGGAGCTGTTTTTT.

The rearrangement joins TRBV29-1 to TRBJ2-3, with 7 positions matching TRBD2. Germline CDR1 SQVTM, CDR2 ANQGSEA. Germline trimming cut 7 bases from V and 0 bases from J; bases unmatched to any gene: 13. The CDR3 has 16 amino acids. The CDR3 region has the DNA TGCAGCGCATACCACACGGGGGGTACTAGCACAGATACGCAGTATTTT. Translating gives CSAYHTGGTSTDTQYF.

Only a few counts were recorded for this clone. V is TRBV5-1 and J is TRBJ2-5, with 7 bases identical to TRBD2. The J segment lost 1 base and the V segment lost 0 bases, leaving 0 bases of the junction unmatched. Germline V CDR1 and CDR2: SGHRS, YFSETQ. The CDR3 sequence is 14 residues long. CDR3: CASSLAGGQETQYF. In DNA form, the CDR3 reads TGCGCCAGCAGCTTGGCGGGGGGCCAAGAGACCCAGTACTTC.

This chain links TRBV18 with TRBJ1-2; 9 bases align to TRBD1. J was trimmed by 5 bases and V by 6 bases; bases with no gene match: 4. Germline V gene lookup returns CDR1 KGHSH and CDR2 LQKENI. The CDR3 length is 13 residues. The CDR3 DNA reads as TGTGCCAGCTCGGACGGGACAGGGTATGGCTACACCTTC. Translation: CASSDGTGYGYTF.

The V call is TRBV7-6, the J call TRBJ2-1; 10 bases map to TRBD1. V lost 1 base, J lost 6 bases, and 6 bases stayed unmatched. CDR3 length equals 16 residues. Germline-derived CDR1 and CDR2 are SGHVS and FNYEAQ. Here the CDR3 DNA reads TGTGCCAGCAGCTTAGGTCCAGGGACAGGGGTCAATGAGCAGTTCTTC. Translation gives CASSLGPGTGVNEQFF.

In DNA form, the CDR3 reads TGTGCCAGCACGGAGGGTACCTTCCCCTATGGCTACACCTTC. Translating it yields CASTEGTFPYGYTF. V usage is TRBV28 and J usage is TRBJ1-2; D gene unclear. Trimming removed 7 bases at V and 4 bases at J, with 16 bases between. The CDR3 runs 14 residues. CDR1 is MDHEN, CDR2 SYDVKM, per germline.

The chain has TRBV9 and TRBJ1-5; D gene ambiguous. The CDR3 has 15 residues. V lost 0 bases to trimming and J lost 0 bases, with 7 bases between them. Germline CDR1 is SGDLS and CDR2 is YYNGEE. The CDR3 sequence: CASSVGSNSNQPQHF. The CDR3 DNA follows: TGTGCCAGCAGCGTAGGCAGTAATAGCAATCAGCCCCAGCATTTT. The variable domain in full, with the rest retrieved from reference TRBV9 and TRBJ1-5, is DSGVTQTPKHLITATGQRVTLRCSPRSGDLSVYWYQQSLDQGLQFLIQYYNGEERAKGNILERFSAQQFPDLHSELNLSSLELGDSALYFCASSVGSNSNQPQHFGDGTRLSIL.